This is a list of T cell receptor beta chains from one sample in a study of cytomegalovirus exposure and HLA in healthy donors. Some clones are missing from TCRdb's copy, which holds only in-frame ones; the method was immunoSEQ multiplex PCR. The sample includes about 170,000 clones, around 80% seen only once; the top ten take 13%. Sequencing was carried out using PBMCs. These receptors originate from a woman between 45 and 65 years old in good health and CMV-seropositive. Both conserved end residues are part of each CDR3. Each record gives: clone size, D gene, V gene, J gene, CDR3 protein, CDR3 DNA. The D gene is left open where the match is weak. Size is omitted from some rows. Given values are once, few, many or a class for expanded clones.

size: -; D: -; V: TRBV7-2; J: TRBJ1-4; CDR3: CASSLGGLRNEKLFF; DNA: TGTGCCAGCAGCTTAGGTGGACTCAGAAATGAAAAACTGTTTTTT
size: -; D: TRBD1; V: TRBV6-1; J: TRBJ1-1; CDR3: CASKQTGGAKAFF; DNA: TGTGCCAGCAAGCAGACAGGGGGCGCGAAAGCTTTCTTT
size: -; D: TRBD1; V: TRBV9; J: TRBJ2-5; CDR3: CASSGRTGGAETQYF; DNA: TGTGCCAGCAGCGGTCGGACAGGGGGTGCAGAGACCCAGTACTTC
size: -; D: TRBD1; V: TRBV14; J: TRBJ1-2; CDR3: CASSPDRGFSYGYTF; DNA: TGTGCCAGCAGCCCTGACAGGGGATTCAGCTATGGCTACACCTTC
size: -; D: TRBD2; V: TRBV19; J: TRBJ2-1; CDR3: CASLIGGGAYNEQFF; DNA: TGTGCCAGTTTGATAGGCGGGGGGGCCTACAATGAGCAGTTCTTC
size: -; D: -; V: TRBV7-9; J: TRBJ1-6; CDR3: CASSYPTEVGSPLHF; DNA: TGTGCCAGCAGCTACCCGACAGAAGTGGGTTCACCCCTCCACTTT
size: -; D: TRBD2; V: TRBV2; J: TRBJ2-2; CDR3: CVSGGANTGELFF; DNA: TGTGTCTCGGGGGGGGCCAACACCGGGGAGCTGTTTTTT
size: -; D: -; V: TRBV11-2; J: TRBJ2-7; CDR3: CASSPWTVTYEQYF; DNA: TGTGCCAGCAGCCCGTGGACAGTGACCTACGAGCAGTACTTC
size: few; D: -; V: TRBV5-4; J: TRBJ1-1; CDR3: CASSPRGNTEAFF; DNA: TGTGCCAGCAGCCCACGGGGGAACACTGAAGCTTTCTTT
size: -; D: -; V: TRBV28; J: TRBJ1-2; CDR3: CASFTGLRNYGYTF; DNA: TGTGCCAGCTTCACAGGTCTGCGAAACTATGGCTACACCTTC
size: -; D: -; V: TRBV5-1; J: TRBJ2-5; CDR3: CASRYAETQYF; DNA: TGCGCCAGCAGATACGCGGAGACCCAGTACTTC
size: few; D: -; V: TRBV9; J: TRBJ1-5; CDR3: CASSVDGAGQPQHF; DNA: TGTGCCAGCAGCGTAGATGGGGCCGGTCAGCCCCAGCATTTT
size: -; D: -; V: TRBV27; J: TRBJ2-7; CDR3: CASSPSRAYEQYF; DNA: TGTGCCAGCAGCCCTAGTAGAGCCTACGAGCAGTACTTC
size: -; D: TRBD1; V: TRBV19; J: TRBJ1-2; CDR3: CASRGQGVAGYTF; DNA: TGTGCCAGTAGGGGACAGGGGGTAGCGGGCTACACCTTC
size: -; D: TRBD2; V: TRBV6-4; J: TRBJ2-1; CDR3: CASSGTSGAYNEQFF; DNA: TGTGCCAGCAGTGGGACTAGCGGGGCCTACAATGAGCAGTTCTTC
size: -; D: -; V: TRBV18; J: TRBJ1-1; CDR3: CASSPYGIMNTEAFF; DNA: TGTGCCAGCTCACCATACGGTATCATGAACACTGAAGCTTTCTTT
size: -; D: TRBD1; V: TRBV5-1; J: TRBJ2-7; CDR3: CASSLAGTGAPYEQYF; DNA: TGCGCCAGCAGCTTGGCTGGGACAGGGGCTCCATACGAGCAGTACTTC
size: -; D: TRBD1; V: TRBV6-1; J: TRBJ1-5; CDR3: CASRAGGGLGQPQHF; DNA: TGTGCCAGCAGAGCAGGGGGCGGCTTAGGACAGCCCCAGCATTTT
size: -; D: TRBD1; V: TRBV27; J: TRBJ1-2; CDR3: CASSPQGAHGYTF; DNA: TGTGCCAGCAGTCCGCAGGGGGCCCATGGCTACACCTTC
size: -; D: -; V: TRBV5-4; J: TRBJ2-7; CDR3: CASRIGGVAGGSYEQYF; DNA: TGTGCCAGCAGAATTGGCGGGGTAGCTGGCGGCTCCTACGAGCAGTACTTC
size: -; D: -; V: TRBV20-1; J: TRBJ2-1; CDR3: CSAPRGGEQFF; DNA: TGCAGTGCTCCAAGGGGGGGTGAGCAGTTCTTC
size: few; D: -; V: TRBV6-1; J: TRBJ1-5; CDR3: CASRRNGQSNQPQHF; DNA: TGTGCCAGCAGACGAAATGGACAATCCAATCAGCCCCAGCATTTT
size: once; D: -; V: TRBV5-8; J: TRBJ2-3; CDR3: CASSRRREGTDTQYF; DNA: TGTGCCAGCAGCCGTCGGCGGGAAGGCACAGATACGCAGTATTTT
size: -; D: -; V: TRBV11-2; J: TRBJ1-4; CDR3: CASKGAGGHEKLFF; DNA: TGTGCCAGCAAGGGTGCGGGGGGTCATGAAAAACTGTTTTTT
size: -; D: -; V: TRBV5-5; J: TRBJ2-7; CDR3: CASSLVGGQSSYEQYF; DNA: TGTGCCAGCAGCTTGGTCGGCGGGCAGAGCTCCTACGAGCAGTACTTC
size: -; D: -; V: TRBV11-2; J: TRBJ2-2; CDR3: CASSLGSPAPGELFF; DNA: TGTGCCAGCAGCTTAGGGAGCCCAGCACCCGGGGAGCTGTTTTTT
size: -; D: TRBD1; V: TRBV6-1; J: TRBJ2-5; CDR3: CASRDYRGQTQYF; DNA: TGTGCCAGCAGAGATTACAGGGGCCAGACCCAGTACTTC
size: once; D: TRBD2; V: TRBV10-3; J: TRBJ2-5; CDR3: CAISVRLAGGQETQYF; DNA: TGTGCCATCAGTGTTCGACTAGCGGGGGGCCAAGAGACCCAGTACTTC
size: -; D: -; V: TRBV4-1; J: TRBJ1-1; CDR3: CASSQAAQLNTEAFF; DNA: TGCGCCAGCAGCCAAGCTGCACAGCTGAACACTGAAGCTTTCTTT
size: -; D: TRBD1; V: TRBV25-1; J: TRBJ1-2; CDR3: CASSLTGGGYTF; DNA: TGTGCCAGCAGTTTGACAGGGGGCGGCTACACCTTC
size: -; D: TRBD2; V: TRBV9; J: TRBJ2-5; CDR3: CASSVAGTSGARETQYF; DNA: TGTGCCAGCAGCGTAGCCGGGACTAGCGGGGCCCGAGAGACCCAGTACTTC
size: -; D: TRBD2; V: TRBV11-3; J: TRBJ2-7; CDR3: CASSPWGGLAVYEQYF; DNA: TGTGCCAGCAGCCCGTGGGGAGGACTAGCGGTCTACGAGCAGTACTTC
size: -; D: -; V: TRBV5-1; J: TRBJ1-1; CDR3: CASSLAGGGTEAFF; DNA: TGCGCCAGCAGCTTGGCGGGGGGGGGCACTGAAGCTTTCTTT
size: -; D: TRBD1; V: TRBV6-1; J: TRBJ2-2; CDR3: CASRGDRDTGELFF; DNA: TGTGCCAGCAGGGGGGACAGGGACACCGGGGAGCTGTTTTTT
size: -; D: -; V: TRBV5-8; J: TRBJ1-1; CDR3: CASSWDIMNTEAFF; DNA: TGTGCCAGCAGTTGGGACATCATGAACACTGAAGCTTTCTTT
size: -; D: TRBD1; V: TRBV10-3; J: TRBJ2-7; CDR3: CAIGTGAYEQYF; DNA: TGTGCCATCGGGACAGGGGCATACGAGCAGTACTTC
size: -; D: -; V: TRBV4-2; J: TRBJ1-2; CDR3: CASSLEPKYTDGYTF; DNA: TGTGCCAGCAGCCTGGAGCCCAAATATACCGATGGCTACACCTTC
size: once; D: -; V: TRBV5-8; J: TRBJ1-5; CDR3: CASSLGDSRGQPQHF; DNA: TGTGCCAGCAGCTTGGGGGACTCCCGCGGGCAGCCCCAGCATTTT
size: -; D: TRBD1; V: TRBV18; J: TRBJ1-5; CDR3: CASSPDRAQPQHF; DNA: TGTGCCAGCTCACCCGACAGGGCCCAGCCCCAGCATTTT
size: -; D: -; V: TRBV10-1; J: TRBJ1-2; CDR3: CASSESLRADGYTF; DNA: TGCGCCAGCAGTGAGTCGTTGCGGGCTGATGGCTACACCTTC
size: few; D: -; V: TRBV7-3; J: TRBJ1-1; CDR3: CASSSGLKGTEAFF; DNA: TGTGCCAGCAGCTCTGGACTCAAGGGCACTGAAGCTTTCTTT
size: once; D: -; V: TRBV7-2; J: TRBJ2-3; CDR3: CASSLPSTDTQYF; DNA: TGTGCCAGCAGCCTTCCCAGCACAGATACGCAGTATTTT
size: -; D: TRBD1; V: TRBV18; J: TRBJ2-1; CDR3: CASSPPGGGIYEQFF; DNA: TGTGCCAGCTCACCGCCAGGGGGCGGAATATATGAGCAGTTCTTC
size: -; D: -; V: TRBV4-2; J: TRBJ2-2; CDR3: CASSQGARGGTGELFF; DNA: TGTGCCAGCAGCCAAGGCGCCAGGGGCGGGACCGGGGAGCTGTTTTTT
size: once; D: -; V: TRBV19; J: TRBJ1-6; CDR3: CASSLTSRDTYFNNSPLHF; DNA: TGTGCCAGTAGTCTCACCTCTCGGGACACCTACTTCAATAATTCACCCCTCCACTTT